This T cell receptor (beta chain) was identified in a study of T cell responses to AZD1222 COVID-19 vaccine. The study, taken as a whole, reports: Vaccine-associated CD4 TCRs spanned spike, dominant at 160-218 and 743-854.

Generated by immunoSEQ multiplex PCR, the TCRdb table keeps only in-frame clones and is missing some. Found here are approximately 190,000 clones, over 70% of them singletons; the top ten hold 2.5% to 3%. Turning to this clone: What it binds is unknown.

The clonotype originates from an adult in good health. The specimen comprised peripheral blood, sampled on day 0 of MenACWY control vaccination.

The CDR3 sequence: CASEGTPRDYEQYF. The CDR3 DNA sequence: TGTGCCAGCGAGGGCACCCCGAGAGACTACGAGCAGTACTTC. The V call is TRBV2, the J call TRBJ2-7, with TRBD2 as a possible D gene (5 bases). This CDR3 is 14 amino acids long. Germline CDR1 is SNHLY and CDR2 is FYNNEI. V shed 8 bases and J shed 3 bases, with 17 bases lying between them.